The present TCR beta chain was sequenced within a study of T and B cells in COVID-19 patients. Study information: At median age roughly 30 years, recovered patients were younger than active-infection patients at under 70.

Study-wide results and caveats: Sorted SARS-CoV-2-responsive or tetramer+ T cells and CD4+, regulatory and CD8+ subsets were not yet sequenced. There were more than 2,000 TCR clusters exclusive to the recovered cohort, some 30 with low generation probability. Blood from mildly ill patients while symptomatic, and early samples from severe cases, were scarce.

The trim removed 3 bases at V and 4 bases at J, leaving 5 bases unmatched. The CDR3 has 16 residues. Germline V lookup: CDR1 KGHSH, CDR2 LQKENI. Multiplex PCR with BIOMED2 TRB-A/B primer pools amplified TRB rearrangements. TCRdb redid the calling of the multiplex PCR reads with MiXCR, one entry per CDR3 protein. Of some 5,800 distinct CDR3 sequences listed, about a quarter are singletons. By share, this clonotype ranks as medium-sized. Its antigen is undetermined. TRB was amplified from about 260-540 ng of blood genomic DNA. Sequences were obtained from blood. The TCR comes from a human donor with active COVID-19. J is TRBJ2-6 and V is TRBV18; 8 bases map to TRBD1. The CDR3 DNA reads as TGTGCCAGCTCACCCCAGGGGGCGCAAGGGGCCAACGTCCTGACTTTC. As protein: CASSPQGAQGANVLTF.